This passage covers 11 T cell receptor beta chains from one sample sequenced in a study of shared clonotypes between healthy human individuals. Clones were read by immunoSEQ multiplex PCR, and TCRdb kept only the in-frame ones, dropping some. Of about 2.4 million clones in the sample, 90% to 95% were seen once. Sequenced input: naive CD4+ T cells from PBMCs. Subset meaning: CD45RA+ positively selected. These receptors were taken from a man in his late teens or twenties in good health. Some clones in this sample may be carry-over from other donors' samples.

The chain employs TRBV29-1 and TRBJ2-3; 9 bases line up with TRBD1. V was clipped by 4 bases and J by 0 bases; unmatched bases: 2. This CDR3 contains 14 residues. Germline CDR1 SQVTM, CDR2 ANQGSEA. The CDR3 DNA reads TGCAGCGTTGGGGACAGGGTTAGCACAGATACGCAGTATTTT. Translating it yields CSVGDRVSTDTQYF.

The chain is built from TRBV28 and TRBJ1-1, with 11 nucleotides matching TRBD1. The CDR3 is 16 residues long. Germline values: CDR1 MDHEN, CDR2 SYDVKM. The junction had 11 bases not matched to a gene; V was cut back by 7 bases and J by 4 bases. The CDR3 DNA reads as TGTGCCAGCACTTCCTCGGGACAGGGGGTTGGCACTGAAGCTTTCTTT. This sequence encodes CASTSSGQGVGTEAFF.

The chain links TRBV5-1 to TRBJ1-1, with a possible D match to TRBD1 (6 bases). CDR3 length: 13 residues. Germline lookup yields CDR1 SGHRS and CDR2 YFSETQ. V was clipped by 5 bases and J by 1 base, with 9 bases between them. CDR3 bases: TGCGCCAGCAGGTTACAGGGGAACACTGAAGCTTTCTTT. It specifies CASRLQGNTEAFF.

This chain links TRBV7-2 with TRBJ2-1, with 11 nucleotides matching TRBD2. V was pared by 0 bases and J by 9 bases, with 4 bases of the junction left unmatched. CDR3 size: 15 residues. The germline CDR1 and CDR2 sequences are SGHTA and FQGNSA. CDR3 DNA: TGTGCCAGCAGCTTAGCTAGCGGGAGGGCGGGTGAGCAGTTCTTC. Translation gives CASSLASGRAGEQFF.

The chain is built from TRBV7-2 and TRBJ2-5; unclear D gene. The CDR3 runs 15 residues. V shed 1 base and J shed 1 base, with 10 bases lying between them. CDR1 and CDR2 (germline): SGHTA, FQGNSA. The CDR3: CASSLVRSIQETQYF. Written as DNA, the CDR3 is TGTGCCAGCAGCTTAGTAAGATCGATCCAAGAGACCCAGTACTTC.

This chain links TRBV27 with TRBJ2-3, with a possible D match to TRBD2 (6 bases). V lost 3 bases, J lost 5 bases, and 18 bases lay in between. Germline lookup yields CDR1 MNHEY and CDR2 SMNVEV (reference sequence). The CDR3 is made up of 16 amino acids. The CDR3 sequence is CASSLGRQFSLDTQYF. CDR3 DNA: TGTGCCAGCAGTTTGGGGAGGCAGTTCAGTTTAGATACGCAGTATTTT.

This clone was seen only once. The rearrangement joins TRBV4-2 to TRBJ1-1; possible D gene TRBD1, 6 bases. Trimming left V 5 bases short and J 5 bases short, with 15 bases between. Germline lookup yields CDR1 LGHNA and CDR2 YNFKEQ. The CDR3 extends over 14 amino acids. CDR3 bases: TGTGCCAGCAGCATAGGACAGTCTGAAACTGAAGCTTTCTTT. This gives the protein CASSIGQSETEAFF.

The genes are TRBV5-8 and TRBJ2-3; a weak D match, TRBD2 (5 bases). V was trimmed by 8 bases and J by 4 bases, leaving 14 bases between them. CDR1 SGHTS and CDR2 YDEGEE come from the germline V gene. This CDR3 comprises 13 residues. For the CDR3, the DNA is TGTGCCAGAGCTTGGGAGACTGCAGATACGCAGTATTTT. Protein product: CARAWETADTQYF.

This sequence joins TRBV4-2 and TRBJ2-3; D gene unclear. Germline V gene sequence: CDR1 LGHNA, CDR2 YNFKEQ. Trimming left V 4 bases short and J 0 bases short, with 14 bases between. This CDR3 is 16 amino acids long. CDR3 DNA sequence: TGTGCCAGCAGCCCCCCGCAAGCAGCTAGCACAGATACGCAGTATTTT. This codes for CASSPPQAASTDTQYF.

CDR3 sequence (DNA): TGTGCCACCAGCAGAGACCGGGGGGCAGAGAGCACCGGGGAGCTGTTTTTT. It encodes CATSRDRGAESTGELFF. This sequence joins TRBV15 and TRBJ2-2; D perhaps matches TRBD2 (7 bases). CDR1 and CDR2 from the germline V gene are LNHNV and YYDKDF (reference sequence). This CDR3 has 17 residues. V lost 0 bases to trimming and J lost 4 bases, with 15 bases between them. Drawing the rest from reference TRBV15 and TRBJ2-2, the complete variable domain is DAMVIQNPRYQVTQFGKPVTLSCSQTLNHNVMYWYQQKSSQAPKLLFHYYDKDFNNEADTPDNFQSRRPNTSFCFLDIRSPGLGDTAMYLCATSRDRGAESTGELFFGEGSRLTVL.

The V and J genes are TRBV27 and TRBJ2-1; possibly TRBD2 for D (5 bases). The CDR3 sequence is 15 residues long. The V gene's germline CDR1 is MNHEY and CDR2 SMNVEV (reference sequence). The ends were cut back, 5 bases at V and 0 bases at J, with 11 bases in the middle. Here the CDR3 reads CASSPSRSSYNEQFF. The CDR3 DNA is TGTGCCAGCAGTCCTAGCCGTAGCTCCTACAATGAGCAGTTCTTC.